The 4 T cell receptor beta chains below come from one sample, sequenced in a study of cytomegalovirus exposure and HLA in healthy donors. In the PCR, 60 Vbeta and 13 Jbeta primers were used. The table came from immunoSEQ multiplex PCR; TCRdb's copy has only in-frame clones and leaves some out. The profile covers roughly 110,000 clones, with about 80% appearing a single time and roughly 2.6% taken by the ten largest. Sequenced input: PBMCs. The receptors originated from a female donor in good health and CMV-seronegative.

This clone has more than one count but fewer than ten. CDR3 protein: CAWTQGGTEAFF. CDR3 sequence (DNA): TGTGCCTGGACCCAGGGGGGCACTGAAGCTTTCTTT. The chain couples TRBV30 to TRBJ1-1, with 7 bases aligning to TRBD1. The V gene's germline CDR1 is GTSNPN and CDR2 SVGIG (reference sequence). The CDR3 is 12 amino acids. With V trimmed by 4 bases and J by 4 bases, 3 bases remained unmatched.

The count of this clone is one. V and J are TRBV6-6 and TRBJ2-5, with D perhaps TRBD2 (6 bases). Germline lookup yields CDR1 MNHNY and CDR2 SVGAGI (reference sequence). The V and J ends lost 4 bases and 4 bases respectively, with 10 bases between them. CDR3 size: 13 residues. The CDR3 is CASSSLGGETQYF. CDR3 bases: TGTGCCAGCAGTTCCCTCGGGGGAGAGACCCAGTACTTC.

The gene calls are TRBV5-1 and TRBJ2-7, with a possible D match to TRBD1 (5 bases). Deletions cut 0 bases from V and 2 bases from J, with 6 bases between. Germline CDR1 reads SGHRS; CDR2 reads YFSETQ. The CDR3 is 13 residues long. CDR3 sequence (DNA): TGCGCCAGCAGCTTGGAGGGGACCTACGAGCAGTACTTC. Encoded protein: CASSLEGTYEQYF.

The V gene is TRBV5-5, the J gene TRBJ1-2, with D unresolved. The ends were cut back, 3 bases at V and 6 bases at J, with 12 bases in the middle. The germline CDR1 and CDR2 sequences are SGHKS and YYEKEE (reference sequence). The CDR3 length is 13 residues. DNA for the CDR3: TGTGCCAGCAGCTCGACATATTTTAATGGCTACACCTTC. This gives the protein CASSSTYFNGYTF.